The 5 T cell receptor beta chains below come from one sample, sequenced in a study of PD-L1 blockade in urothelial cancer. Time point denoted: pretreatment peripheral blood. The assay was immunoSEQ multiplex PCR, and TCRdb's table has in-frame clones only and misses some. Counted here are roughly 120,000 clones, less than 85% occurring once; the ten biggest clones make up 2.5% to 4%. Sequences were derived from PBMCs, sampled around atezolizumab (anti-PD-L1) treatment. These TCRs come from a man aged 45-60 years with urothelial cancer.

The chain employs TRBV7-9 and TRBJ2-7; 8 bases fit TRBD2. Germline V lookup: CDR1 SEHNR, CDR2 FQNEAQ (reference sequence). Trimming removed 5 bases from V and 7 bases from J; junction bases left unmatched: 16. The CDR3 extends over 16 amino acids. CDR3: CASSLHLASGLLEQYF. Written as DNA, the CDR3 is TGTGCCAGCAGCCTACATCTAGCTAGCGGGCTCCTGGAGCAGTACTTC.

V is TRBV20-1 and J is TRBJ2-7, with TRBD2 identical over 10 bases. The V and J ends lost 8 bases and 5 bases, in that order; junction bases with no gene match: 3. Germline V gene data show CDR1 as DFQATT and CDR2 as SNEGSKA (reference sequence). This CDR3 is built from 11 residues. In DNA, the CDR3 is TGCAGTAGCGGGAGGGCGGACGAGCAGTACTTC. Its translation is CSSGRADEQYF.

The chain links TRBV19 to TRBJ1-3; D gene uncertain. Trimming cost V 5 bases and J 0 bases, with 11 bases left between them. This CDR3 has 15 amino acids. Germline CDR1 reads LNHDA; CDR2 reads SQIVND (reference sequence). The CDR3 nucleotides are TGTGCCAGTAGTGTTGGCGACATCTCTGGAAACACCATATATTTT. Its translation: CASSVGDISGNTIYF.

This clone has a handful of counts. The chain uses TRBV30 and TRBJ2-1, with 12 bases fitting TRBD2. J gave up 4 bases and V 5 bases, and 12 bases lay outside the gene matches. The CDR3 has 17 residues. Germline V lookup: CDR1 GTSNPN, CDR2 SVGIG (reference sequence). Here the CDR3 DNA reads TGTGCCTGGGATTCCGGCTTAGGACTAGCGGGGTACAATGAGCAGTTCTTC. Amino acids: CAWDSGLGLAGYNEQFF. Looking up the rest from reference TRBV30 and TRBJ2-1 gives the full variable domain: SQTIHQWPATLVQPVGSPLSLECTVEGTSNPNLYWYRQAAGRGLQLLFYSVGIGQISSEVPQNLSASRPQDRQFILSSKKLLLSDSGFYLCAWDSGLGLAGYNEQFFGPGTRLTVL.

The J gene is TRBJ2-1, the V gene TRBV9, with D perhaps matching TRBD2 (5 bases). Germline loops: CDR1 SGDLS, CDR2 YYNGEE. The CDR3 has 13 amino acids. V was clipped by 0 bases and J by 10 bases, with 11 bases between them. Written as DNA, the CDR3 is TGTGCCAGCAGCGTAGAACTCGGCGGGGAGCAGTTCTTC. It yields the protein CASSVELGGEQFF.